This record looks at one TCR beta chain sequence and its context. This specimen belongs to a study of T cells in Graves' hyperthyroidism and ophthalmopathy. The germline gives CDR1 MNHNS, CDR2 SASEGT. The CDR3 is 17 residues long. Unmatched junction bases numbered 14, after V lost 6 bases and J lost 2 bases. Amplification targeted TCR beta CDR3 regions from RNA transcripts. The TCR CDR3 was amplified in a first-round RT-PCR using the HTBI primer set. TCRdb reprocessed the multiplex PCR reads with MiXCR, giving one entry per CDR3 protein. The sample records about 270,000 distinct CDR3 sequences, roughly 20% being singletons.

The sequencing sample was made of blood. This receptor was identified in a young man with Graves' ophthalmopathy. The chain employs TRBV6-1 and TRBJ1-1; 8 bases are shared with TRBD1. The DNA of the CDR3 is TGTGCCAGCAGATCAAGGGAACAGGGGGGTACTAACACTGAAGCTTTCTTT. It is translated as CASRSREQGGTNTEAFF.